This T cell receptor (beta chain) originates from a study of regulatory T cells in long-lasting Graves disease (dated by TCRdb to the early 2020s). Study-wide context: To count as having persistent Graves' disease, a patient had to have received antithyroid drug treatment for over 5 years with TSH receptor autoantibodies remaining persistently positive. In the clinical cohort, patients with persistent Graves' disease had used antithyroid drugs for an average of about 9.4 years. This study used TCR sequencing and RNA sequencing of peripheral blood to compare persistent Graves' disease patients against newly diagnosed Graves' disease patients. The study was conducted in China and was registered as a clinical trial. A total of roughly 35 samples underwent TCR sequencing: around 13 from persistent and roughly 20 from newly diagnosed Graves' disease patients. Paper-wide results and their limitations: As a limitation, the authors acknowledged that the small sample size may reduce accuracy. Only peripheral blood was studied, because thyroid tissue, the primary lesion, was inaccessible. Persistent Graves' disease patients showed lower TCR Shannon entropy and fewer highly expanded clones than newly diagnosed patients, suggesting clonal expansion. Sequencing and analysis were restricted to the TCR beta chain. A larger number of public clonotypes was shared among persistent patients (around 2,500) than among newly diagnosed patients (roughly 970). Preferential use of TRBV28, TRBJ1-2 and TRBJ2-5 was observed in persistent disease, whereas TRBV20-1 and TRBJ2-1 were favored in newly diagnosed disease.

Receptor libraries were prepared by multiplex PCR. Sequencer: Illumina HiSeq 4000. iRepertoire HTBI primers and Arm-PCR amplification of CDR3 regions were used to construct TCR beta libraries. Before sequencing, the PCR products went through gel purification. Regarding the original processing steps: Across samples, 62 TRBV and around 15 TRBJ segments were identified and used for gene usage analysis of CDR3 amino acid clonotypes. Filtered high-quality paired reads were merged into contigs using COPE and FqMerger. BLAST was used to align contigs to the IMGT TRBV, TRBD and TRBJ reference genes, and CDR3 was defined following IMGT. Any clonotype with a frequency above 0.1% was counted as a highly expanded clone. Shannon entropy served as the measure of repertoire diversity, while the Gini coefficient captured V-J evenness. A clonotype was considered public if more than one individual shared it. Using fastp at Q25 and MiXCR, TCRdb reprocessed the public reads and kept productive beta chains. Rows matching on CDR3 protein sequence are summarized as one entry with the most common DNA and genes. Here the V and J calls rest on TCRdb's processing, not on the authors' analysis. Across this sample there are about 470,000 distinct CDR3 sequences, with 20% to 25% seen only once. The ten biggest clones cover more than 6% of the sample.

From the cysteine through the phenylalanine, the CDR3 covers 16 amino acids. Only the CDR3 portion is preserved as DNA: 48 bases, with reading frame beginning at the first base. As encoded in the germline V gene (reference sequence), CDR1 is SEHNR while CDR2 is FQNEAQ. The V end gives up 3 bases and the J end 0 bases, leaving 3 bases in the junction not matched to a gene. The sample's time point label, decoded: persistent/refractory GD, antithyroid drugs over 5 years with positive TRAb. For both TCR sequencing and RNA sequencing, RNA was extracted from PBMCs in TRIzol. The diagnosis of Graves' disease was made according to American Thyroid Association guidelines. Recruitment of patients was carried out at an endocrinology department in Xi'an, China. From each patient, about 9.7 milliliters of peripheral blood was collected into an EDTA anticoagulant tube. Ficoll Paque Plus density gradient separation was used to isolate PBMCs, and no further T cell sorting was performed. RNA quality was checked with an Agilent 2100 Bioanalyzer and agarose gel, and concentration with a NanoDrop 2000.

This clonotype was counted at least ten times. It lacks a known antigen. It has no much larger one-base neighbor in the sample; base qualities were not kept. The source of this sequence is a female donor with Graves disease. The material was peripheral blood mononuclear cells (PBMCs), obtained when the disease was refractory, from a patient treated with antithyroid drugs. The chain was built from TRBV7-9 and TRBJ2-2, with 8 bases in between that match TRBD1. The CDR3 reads CASSLGGQANTGELFF. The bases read TGTGCCAGCAGCTTGGGGGGACAGGCGAACACCGGGGAGCTGTTTTTT.